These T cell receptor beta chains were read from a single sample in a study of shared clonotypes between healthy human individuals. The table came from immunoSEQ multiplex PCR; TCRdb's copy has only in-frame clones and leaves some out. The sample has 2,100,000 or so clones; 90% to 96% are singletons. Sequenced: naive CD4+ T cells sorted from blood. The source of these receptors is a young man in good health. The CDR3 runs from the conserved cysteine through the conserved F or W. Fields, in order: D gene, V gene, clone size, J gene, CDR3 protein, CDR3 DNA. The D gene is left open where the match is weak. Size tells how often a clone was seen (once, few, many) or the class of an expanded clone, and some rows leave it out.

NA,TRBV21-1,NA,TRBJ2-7,CASADRSGSYEQYF,TGTGCCAGCGCAGACCGGAGCGGGAGCTACGAGCAGTACTTC
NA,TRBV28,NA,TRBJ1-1,CASTSPGVHKANTEAFF,TGTGCCAGCACTTCACCCGGGGTCCACAAAGCAAACACTGAAGCTTTCTTT
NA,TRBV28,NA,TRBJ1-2,CASSLLGSYGYTF,TGTGCCAGCAGTTTATTGGGGAGCTATGGCTACACCTTC
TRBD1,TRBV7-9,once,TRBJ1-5,CASSLQGVGQPQHF,TGTGCCAGCAGCTTACAGGGGGTCGGTCAGCCCCAGCATTTT
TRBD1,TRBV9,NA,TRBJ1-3,CASSPRSFLGTGAGNTIYF,TGTGCCAGCAGCCCCCGTAGTTTTTTAGGGACAGGAGCTGGAAACACCATATATTTT
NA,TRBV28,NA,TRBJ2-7,CASSQIPPQEKRSF,TGTGCCAGCAGCCAAATACCCCCACAGGAGAAGAGGTCCTTC
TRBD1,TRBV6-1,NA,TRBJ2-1,CASDLQGGNEQFF,TGTGCCAGCGATTTACAGGGGGGAAATGAGCAGTTCTTC
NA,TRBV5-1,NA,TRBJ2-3,CASSPGGGADTQYF,TGCGCCAGCAGCCCCGGAGGAGGGGCAGATACGCAGTATTTT
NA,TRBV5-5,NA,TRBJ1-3,CASSQDLAMGNTIYF,TGTGCCAGCAGCCAGGATCTTGCGATGGGAAACACCATATATTTT
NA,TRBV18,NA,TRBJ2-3,CASSETQQHTQYF,TGTGCCAGCTCAGAGACCCAACAACATACGCAGTATTTT
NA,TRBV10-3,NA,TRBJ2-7,CAISESSGGLPYEQYF,TGTGCCATCAGTGAGTCGTCTGGAGGGCTCCCCTACGAGCAGTACTTC
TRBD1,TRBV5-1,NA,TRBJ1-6,CASSSTGFSPLHF,TGCGCCAGCAGCTCGACAGGGTTTTCACCCCTCCACTTT
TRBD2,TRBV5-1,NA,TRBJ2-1,CASSLGTSGSYEQFF,TGCGCCAGCAGCTTGGGGACTAGCGGGAGCTATGAGCAGTTCTTC
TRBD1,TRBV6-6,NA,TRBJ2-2,CASSSGTGKSGELFF,TGTGCCAGCAGTTCCGGGACAGGGAAGTCCGGGGAGCTGTTTTTT
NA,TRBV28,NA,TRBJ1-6,CASGNPLTLHF,TGTGCCAGCGGTAATCCCCTCACCCTCCACTTT
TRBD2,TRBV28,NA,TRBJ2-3,CASSLRLAGGTDTQYF,TGTGCCAGCAGTTTACGACTAGCGGGAGGCACAGATACGCAGTATTTT
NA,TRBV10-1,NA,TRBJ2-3,CASSENGTPQYF,TGCGCCAGCAGTGAGAATGGTACTCCGCAGTATTTT
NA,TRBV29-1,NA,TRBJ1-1,CSVGGASWGAFF,TGCAGCGTTGGGGGTGCCTCATGGGGGGCTTTCTTT
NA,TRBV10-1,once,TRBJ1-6,CASSETGASPLHF,TGCGCCAGCAGTGAGACGGGAGCTTCACCCCTCCACTTT
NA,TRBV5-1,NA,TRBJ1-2,CASSRGGAEGYTF,TGCGCCAGCAGCCGCGGAGGGGCTGAAGGCTACACCTTC
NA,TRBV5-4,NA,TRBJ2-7,CASSHEGLTFGQYF,TGTGCCAGCAGCCATGAGGGGCTAACCTTTGGGCAGTACTTC
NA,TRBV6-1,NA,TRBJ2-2,CASSELRYTGELFF,TGTGCCAGCAGTGAATTGAGGTACACCGGGGAGCTGTTTTTT
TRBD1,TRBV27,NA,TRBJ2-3,CASRTGPDTQYF,TGTGCCAGCAGGACAGGGCCAGATACGCAGTATTTT
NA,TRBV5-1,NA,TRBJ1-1,CASSDQLNTEAFF,TGCGCCAGCAGCGATCAGCTGAACACTGAAGCTTTCTTT
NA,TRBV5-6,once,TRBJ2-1,CASSLYLVQAGSYNEQFF,TGTGCCAGCAGCTTGTATCTCGTCCAGGCTGGGTCCTACAATGAGCAGTTCTTC
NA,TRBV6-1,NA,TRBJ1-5,CASSESGRNQPQHF,TGTGCCAGCAGTGAGTCAGGGCGCAATCAGCCCCAGCATTTT
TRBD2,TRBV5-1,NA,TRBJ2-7,CASSFGPGGSYEQYF,TGCGCCAGCAGCTTCGGTCCGGGAGGCTCCTACGAGCAGTACTTC
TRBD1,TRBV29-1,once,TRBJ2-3,CSGEQGADTQYF,TGCAGCGGGGAACAGGGGGCAGATACGCAGTATTTT
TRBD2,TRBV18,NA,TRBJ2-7,CASSPGTSGIYEQYF,TGTGCCAGCTCACCAGGGACTAGCGGAATCTACGAGCAGTACTTC
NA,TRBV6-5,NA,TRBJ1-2,CATLEDSRYGYTF,TGTGCCACCCTAGAAGACAGCCGCTATGGCTACACCTTC
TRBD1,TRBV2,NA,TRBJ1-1,CASGVPGQGLNTEAFF,TGTGCCAGCGGCGTCCCGGGACAGGGATTGAACACTGAAGCTTTCTTT
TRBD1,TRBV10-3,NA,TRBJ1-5,CAISAGGKPQPQHF,TGTGCCATCAGCGCAGGGGGTAAACCTCAGCCCCAGCATTTT
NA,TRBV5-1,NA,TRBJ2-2,CASQLGDLGGELFF,TGCGCCAGCCAGCTGGGGGATTTGGGCGGGGAGCTGTTTTTT
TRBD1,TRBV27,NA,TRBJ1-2,CASSTDRAYYGYTF,TGTGCCAGCAGCACCGACAGGGCCTACTATGGCTACACCTTC
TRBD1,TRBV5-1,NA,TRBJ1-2,CASSGGVEQGRYGYTF,TGCGCCAGCAGCGGCGGAGTCGAACAGGGGAGGTATGGCTACACCTTC
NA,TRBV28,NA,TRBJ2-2,CASTQAGNTGELFF,TGTGCCAGCACCCAAGCCGGGAACACCGGGGAGCTGTTTTTT
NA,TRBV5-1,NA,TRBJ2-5,CASSLNDRSETQYF,TGCGCCAGCAGCTTGAATGACAGGTCAGAGACCCAGTACTTC
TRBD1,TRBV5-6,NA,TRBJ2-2,CASSLRTGGAWNTGELFF,TGTGCCAGCAGCTTGCGGACAGGGGGCGCTTGGAACACCGGGGAGCTGTTTTTT
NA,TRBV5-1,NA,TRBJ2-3,CASSFAALSTDTQYF,TGCGCCAGCAGCTTTGCGGCCCTGAGCACAGATACGCAGTATTTT
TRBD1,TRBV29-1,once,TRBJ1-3,CSVELPGQGRYSGNTIYF,TGCAGCGTTGAGCTACCGGGACAGGGGCGTTACTCTGGAAACACCATATATTTT
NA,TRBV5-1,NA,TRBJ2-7,CASSLNSANEQYF,TGCGCCAGCAGCTTGAATTCGGCGAACGAGCAGTACTTC
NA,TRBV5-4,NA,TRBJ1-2,CASSPDRSYGYTF,TGTGCCAGCAGCCCGGACAGATCCTATGGCTACACCTTC
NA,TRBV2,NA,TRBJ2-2,CASILTNTGELFF,TGTGCCAGCATACTGACTAACACCGGGGAGCTGTTTTTT
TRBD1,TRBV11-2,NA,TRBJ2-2,CASTPSQGAGGELFF,TGTGCCAGCACCCCATCCCAGGGGGCAGGCGGGGAGCTGTTTTTT
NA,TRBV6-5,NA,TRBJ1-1,CASSEEGRAFF,TGTGCCAGCAGTGAAGAGGGCAGAGCTTTCTTT
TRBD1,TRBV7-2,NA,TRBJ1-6,CASSRPGQGNSPLHF,TGTGCCAGCAGCCGACCGGGACAGGGTAATTCACCCCTCCACTTT
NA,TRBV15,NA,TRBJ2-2,CATSNPGRGTGELFF,TGTGCCACCAGCAATCCGGGGCGAGGCACCGGGGAGCTGTTTTTT
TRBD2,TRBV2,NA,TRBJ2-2,CASSRLAGGIGELFF,TGTGCCAGCAGTAGACTAGCGGGAGGGATCGGGGAGCTGTTTTTT
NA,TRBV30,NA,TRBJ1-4,CAWGANRNEKLFF,TGTGCCTGGGGGGCGAATAGGAATGAAAAACTGTTTTTT